The 17 T cell receptor beta chains in this list originate from one sample, sequenced in a study of cytomegalovirus exposure and HLA in healthy donors. The PCR was carried out with 60 Vbeta primers and 13 Jbeta primers. Assay: immunoSEQ multiplex PCR; the TCRdb copy retains only in-frame clones and omits some. The repertoire consists of about 160,000 clones, with roughly 89% occurring once and the leading ten covering about 0.85%. The sequenced sample was PBMCs. These receptors all stem from a woman in her 30s in good health and CMV-seronegative.

V usage is TRBV5-1 and J usage is TRBJ2-1; 12 bases are a match to TRBD2. Germline values: CDR1 SGHRS, CDR2 YFSETQ. V was clipped by 4 bases and J by 2 bases; unmatched bases: 4. The CDR3 spans 16 residues. The CDR3 bases are TGCGCCAGCAGCCCCGGACTAGCGGGACCCTACAATGAGCAGTTCTTC. Translated: CASSPGLAGPYNEQFF.

The V gene is TRBV28, the J gene TRBJ1-4; weak D call: TRBD1 (5 bases). Germline CDR1 MDHEN, CDR2 SYDVKM. V dropped 4 bases and J dropped 1 base, with 10 bases sitting between them. The CDR3 sequence is 15 residues long. This CDR3 reads CASSSTQETNEKLFF. The CDR3 DNA sequence: TGTGCCAGCAGTTCCACACAGGAAACTAATGAAAAACTGTTTTTT. Full variable domain (outside the CDR3, taken from reference TRBV28 and TRBJ1-4): DVKVTQSSRYLVKRTGEKVFLECVQDMDHENMFWYRQDPGLGLRLIYFSYDVKMKEKGDIPEGYSVSREKKERFSLILESASTNQTSMYLCASSSTQETNEKLFFGSGTQLSVL.

The chain recombines TRBV7-8 with TRBJ2-7; D remains ambiguous. Germline values: CDR1 SGHVS, CDR2 FQNEAQ. Trimming shortened V by 0 bases and J by 6 bases, and 21 bases separated the two germline ends. The CDR3 contains 17 residues. CDR3 loop: CASSLALDGPVGFEQYF. The CDR3 DNA sequence: TGTGCCAGCAGCTTAGCGCTGGATGGGCCAGTTGGCTTCGAGCAGTACTTC.

The chain is built from TRBV28 and TRBJ1-5; maybe TRBD1 (5 bases). The V end was cut by 5 bases, the J end by 7 bases, with 15 bases between. This CDR3 contains 14 residues. Germline V gene lookup returns CDR1 MDHEN and CDR2 SYDVKM. For the CDR3, the DNA is TGTGCCAGCAGTGGGGGGGGGAGAGAGCAGCCCCAGCATTTT. It encodes CASSGGGREQPQHF.

CDR3 DNA sequence: TGCGCCAGCAGCTCAGGGGTTCACACCGGGGAGCTGTTTTTT. Amino acids: CASSSGVHTGELFF. The chain recombines TRBV5-1 with TRBJ2-2; possibly TRBD1 for D (6 bases). The CDR3 totals 14 residues. The germline gives CDR1 SGHRS, CDR2 YFSETQ. V lost 3 bases to trimming and J lost 3 bases, with 9 bases between them. Looking up the rest from reference TRBV5-1 and TRBJ2-2 gives the full variable domain: KAGVTQTPRYLIKTRGQQVTLSCSPISGHRSVSWYQQTPGQGLQFLFEYFSETQRNKGNFPGRFSGRQFSNSRSEMNVSTLELGDSALYLCASSSGVHTGELFFGEGSRLTVL.

This chain connects TRBV6-5 to TRBJ1-4; 7 nucleotides match TRBD1. Germline CDR1 is MNHEY and CDR2 is SVGAGI. With V trimmed by 7 bases and J by 8 bases, 10 bases remained unmatched. This CDR3 region has 14 residues. The CDR3, as DNA: TGTGCCAGCACCCAGCGACAGGGCTTGGAAAAACTGTTTTTT. Its protein product is CASTQRQGLEKLFF.

This chain uses TRBV5-6 with TRBJ2-5; 9 bases align to TRBD1. The DNA end favors TRBJ2-7, so the J call may be wrong. The length of the CDR3 is 14 residues. Germline V gene data show CDR1 as SGHDT and CDR2 as YYEEEE. The CDR3 sequence is CASSPIGTGYEQYF. CDR3 in DNA: TGTGCCAGCAGCCCTATAGGGACAGGGTACGAGCAGTACTTC.

The chain has TRBV29-1 and TRBJ1-4, with TRBD1 matching 7 bases. The CDR3 consists of 13 residues. CDR1 and CDR2 (germline): SQVTM, ANQGSEA. The trim removed 6 bases at V and 6 bases at J, leaving 7 bases unmatched. CDR3 amino acids: CSVHRDRDEKLFF. The CDR3 nucleotides are TGCAGCGTGCACCGGGACAGAGATGAAAAACTGTTTTTT.

The V gene is TRBV30, the J gene TRBJ2-1, with 9 bases that match TRBD2. Germline CDR1 and CDR2: GTSNPN and SVGIG (reference sequence). CDR3 length: 15 residues. After removal of 0 bases from V and 6 bases from J, the junction contained 6 bases not matched to a gene. CDR3 amino acids: CAWSVFLAGINEQFF. CDR3 coding DNA: TGTGCCTGGAGTGTTTTTCTAGCGGGGATCAATGAGCAGTTCTTC. The full variable domain, its missing parts supplied by reference TRBV30 and TRBJ2-1, is SQTIHQWPATLVQPVGSPLSLECTVEGTSNPNLYWYRQAAGRGLQLLFYSVGIGQISSEVPQNLSASRPQDRQFILSSKKLLLSDSGFYLCAWSVFLAGINEQFFGPGTRLTVL.

V is TRBV5-1 and J is TRBJ2-1; tentatively, D is TRBD1 (7 bases). The V and J ends lost 1 base and 5 bases respectively, with 13 bases between them. Per the germline V gene, CDR1 is SGHRS and CDR2 is YFSETQ. This CDR3 is built from 15 residues. CDR3 nucleotide sequence: TGCGCCAGCAGCTTGTGGCAGGGGGGCAACAATGAGCAGTTCTTC. Translated: CASSLWQGGNNEQFF. Full variable domain (rest looked up from reference TRBV5-1 and TRBJ2-1): KAGVTQTPRYLIKTRGQQVTLSCSPISGHRSVSWYQQTPGQGLQFLFEYFSETQRNKGNFPGRFSGRQFSNSRSEMNVSTLELGDSALYLCASSLWQGGNNEQFFGPGTRLTVL.

This chain connects TRBV7-9 to TRBJ1-3, with a tentative D call TRBD1 (6 bases). The CDR3 loop spans 18 amino acids. Germline V gene data show CDR1 as SEHNR and CDR2 as FQNEAQ (reference sequence). Trimming stripped 3 bases from V and 3 bases from J, with 21 bases between. CDR3 residues: CASSFGNPRDKGGNTIYF. For the CDR3, the DNA is TGTGCCAGCAGCTTCGGGAACCCCCGGGACAAAGGTGGAAACACCATATATTTT.

V is TRBV9 and J is TRBJ1-6; D not resolved. The length of the CDR3 is 14 residues. The germline CDR1 and CDR2 sequences are SGDLS and YYNGEE. The V end was cut by 0 bases, the J end by 5 bases, with 6 bases between. The CDR3 DNA reads as TGTGCCAGCAGCGTAGTCGCAGATAATTCACCCCTCCACTTT. Its translation is CASSVVADNSPLHF.

In its sample, this clone was seen a few times. The gene calls are TRBV9 and TRBJ1-1; no reliable D call. The length of the CDR3 is 16 residues. The V end was cut by 0 bases, the J end by 1 base, with 13 bases between. Germline loops: CDR1 SGDLS, CDR2 YYNGEE. The CDR3 sequence is CASSVGIVRGNTEAFF. The CDR3 DNA reads as TGTGCCAGCAGCGTAGGGATCGTCAGAGGGAACACTGAAGCTTTCTTT.

Worth noting for this clone: Other DNA sequences from this sample encode an identical CDR3 as well. This chain joins TRBV9 and TRBJ1-3; D is unclear. Germline V gene data show CDR1 as SGDLS and CDR2 as YYNGEE. CDR3 length equals 15 residues. Trimming pared 0 bases from V and 0 bases from J, leaving 7 bases between. The CDR3 protein is CASSVGGSSGNTIYF. The CDR3 region has the DNA TGTGCCAGCAGCGTAGGAGGTAGCTCTGGAAACACCATATATTTT.

This clone was seen a few times. The chain carries TRBV6-5 and TRBJ1-5, with TRBD1 matching over 7 bases. The V gene end was trimmed by 5 bases and the J gene end by 4 bases; junction bases not matched to a gene: 2. Germline V gene lookup returns CDR1 MNHEY and CDR2 SVGAGI. CDR3 length: 13 residues. The CDR3, as DNA: TGTGCCAGCAGTCAGACAGGGAATCAGCCCCAGCATTTT. The encoded protein is CASSQTGNQPQHF.

This chain joins TRBV7-6 and TRBJ2-1; D not resolved. The germline CDR1 and CDR2 sequences are SGHVS and FNYEAQ. V lost 0 bases and J 7 bases, leaving 4 bases between the germline ends. This CDR3 is built from 12 residues. CDR3 bases: TGTGCCAGCAGCTTAGCGGCTAATGAGCAGTTCTTC. This gives the protein CASSLAANEQFF.

The gene calls are TRBV23-1 and TRBJ2-5; TRBD2 might be the D (6 bases). TRBV23-1 is given ORF status, its function remaining uncertain. There are 15 residues in the CDR3. The V and J ends lost 10 bases and 0 bases respectively, with 18 bases between them. The CDR3 DNA is TGCGCCAACCAACCGGGACTTTTGTACCAAGAGACCCAGTACTTC. Protein product: CANQPGLLYQETQYF.